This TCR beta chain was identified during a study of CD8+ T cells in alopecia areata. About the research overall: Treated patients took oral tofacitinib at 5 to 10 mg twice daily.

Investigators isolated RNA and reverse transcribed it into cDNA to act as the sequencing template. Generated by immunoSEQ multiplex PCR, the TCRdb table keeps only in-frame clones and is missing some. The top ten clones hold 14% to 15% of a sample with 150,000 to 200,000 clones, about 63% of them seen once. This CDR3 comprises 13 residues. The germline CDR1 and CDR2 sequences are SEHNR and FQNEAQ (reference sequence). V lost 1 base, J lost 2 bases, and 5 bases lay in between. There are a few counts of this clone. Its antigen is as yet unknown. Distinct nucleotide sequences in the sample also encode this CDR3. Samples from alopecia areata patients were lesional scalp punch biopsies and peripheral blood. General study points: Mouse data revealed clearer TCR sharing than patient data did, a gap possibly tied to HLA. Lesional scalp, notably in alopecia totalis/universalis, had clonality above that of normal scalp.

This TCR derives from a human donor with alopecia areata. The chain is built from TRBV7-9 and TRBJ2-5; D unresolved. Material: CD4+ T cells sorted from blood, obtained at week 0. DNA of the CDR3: TGTGCCAGCAGCTTAGGGGGACAAGAGACCCAGTACTTC. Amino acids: CASSLGGQETQYF.